This record concerns one T cell receptor beta chain sequence. A much larger clone lies one base from this, so it may be a read error. The data were taken from a study of breast tumors, draining lymph nodes, adjacent tissues. Germline assignment: CDR1 LNHDA and CDR2 SQIVND (reference sequence). This CDR3 is built from 15 residues. V lost 4 bases to trimming and J lost 6 bases; unmatched junction nucleotides: 6. Breast cancer patients provided tissue from their axillary draining lymph nodes. Via MiXCR, TCRdb re-called the multiplex PCR reads, giving one row per CDR3 protein. The data show roughly 130,000 distinct CDR3 sequences, with just under 20% seen just once and approximately 3.5% held by the top ten.

The sample consisted of axillary lymph node tissue. The chain is built from TRBV19 and TRBJ2-5; the match to TRBD1 covers 12 bases. This TCR was sampled from a female donor with breast cancer. Some clones in this sample may be carry-over from other donors' samples. CDR3 residues: CASSNRDRGRKTQYF. As DNA, the CDR3 is TGTGCCAGTAGTAACCGGGACAGGGGGCGGAAGACCCAGTACTTC.